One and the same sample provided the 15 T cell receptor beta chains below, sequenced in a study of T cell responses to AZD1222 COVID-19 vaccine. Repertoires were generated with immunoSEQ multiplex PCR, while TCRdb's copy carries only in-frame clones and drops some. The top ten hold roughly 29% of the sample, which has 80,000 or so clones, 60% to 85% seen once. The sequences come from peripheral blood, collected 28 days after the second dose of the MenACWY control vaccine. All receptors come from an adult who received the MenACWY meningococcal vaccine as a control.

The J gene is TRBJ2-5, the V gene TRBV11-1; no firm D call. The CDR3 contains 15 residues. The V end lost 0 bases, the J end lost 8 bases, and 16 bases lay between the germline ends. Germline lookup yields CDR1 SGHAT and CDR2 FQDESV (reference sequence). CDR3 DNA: TGTGCCAGCAGCTTAGCCCGCGAAAGTAGGAACACCCAGTACTTC. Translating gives CASSLARESRNTQYF.

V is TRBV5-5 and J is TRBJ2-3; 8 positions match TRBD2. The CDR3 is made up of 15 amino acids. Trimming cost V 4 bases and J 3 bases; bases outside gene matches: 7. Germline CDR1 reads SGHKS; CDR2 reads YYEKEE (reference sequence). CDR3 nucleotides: TGTGCCAGCAGCGACCCAGCGGGAGTGACAGATACGCAGTATTTT. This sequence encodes CASSDPAGVTDTQYF.

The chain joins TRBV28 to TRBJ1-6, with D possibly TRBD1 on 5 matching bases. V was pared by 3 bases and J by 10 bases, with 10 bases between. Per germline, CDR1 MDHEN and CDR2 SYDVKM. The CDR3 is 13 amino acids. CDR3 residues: CASSFRGYSPLHF. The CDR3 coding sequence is TGTGCCAGCAGTTTTAGGGGTTACTCACCCCTCCACTTT.

Here the CDR3 DNA reads TGTGCCAGCAGTCCTCAAGTTACCATGAACACTGAAGCTTTCTTT. Residues: CASSPQVTMNTEAFF. The genes are TRBV28 and TRBJ1-1; D not certain. Germline V lookup: CDR1 MDHEN, CDR2 SYDVKM. V dropped 5 bases and J dropped 0 bases, with 13 bases sitting between them. This CDR3 spans 15 amino acids.

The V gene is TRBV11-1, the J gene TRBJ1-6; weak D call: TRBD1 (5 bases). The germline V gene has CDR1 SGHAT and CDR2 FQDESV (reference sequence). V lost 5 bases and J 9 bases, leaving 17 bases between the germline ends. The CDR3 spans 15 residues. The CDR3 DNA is TGTGCCAGCAGCAATGGGGGACGCCGGGGTTCACCCCTCCACTTT. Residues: CASSNGGRRGSPLHF.

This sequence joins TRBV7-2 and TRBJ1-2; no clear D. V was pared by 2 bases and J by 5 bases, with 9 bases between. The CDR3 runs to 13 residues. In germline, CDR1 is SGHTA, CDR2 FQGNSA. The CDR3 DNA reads TGTGCCAGCAGCTTACCCGTCGATTATGGCTACACCTTC. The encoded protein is CASSLPVDYGYTF.

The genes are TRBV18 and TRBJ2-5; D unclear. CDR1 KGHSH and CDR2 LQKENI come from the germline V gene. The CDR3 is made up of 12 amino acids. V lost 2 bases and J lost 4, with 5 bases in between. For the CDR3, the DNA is TGTGCCAGCTCACCAAATTCAGAGACCCAGTACTTC. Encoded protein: CASSPNSETQYF.

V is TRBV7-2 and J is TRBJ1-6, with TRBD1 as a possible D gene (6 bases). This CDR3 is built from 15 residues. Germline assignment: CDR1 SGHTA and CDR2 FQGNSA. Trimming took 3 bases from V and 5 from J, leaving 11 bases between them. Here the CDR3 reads CASSLHTGNNSPLHF. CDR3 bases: TGTGCCAGCAGCTTGCACACAGGGAATAATTCACCCCTCCACTTT.

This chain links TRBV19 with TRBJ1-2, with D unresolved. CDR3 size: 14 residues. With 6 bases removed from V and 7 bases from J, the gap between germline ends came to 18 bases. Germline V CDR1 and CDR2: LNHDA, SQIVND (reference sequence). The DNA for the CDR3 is TGTGCCAGTAGCCCGTTCGCGGGGAGCGGTGGCTACACCTTC. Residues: CASSPFAGSGGYTF.

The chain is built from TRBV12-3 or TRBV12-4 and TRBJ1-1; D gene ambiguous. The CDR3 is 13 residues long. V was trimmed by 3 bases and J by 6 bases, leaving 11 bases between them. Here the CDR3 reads CASSLSTRAEAFF. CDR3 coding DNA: TGTGCCAGCAGTTTGTCCACAAGAGCTGAAGCTTTCTTT.

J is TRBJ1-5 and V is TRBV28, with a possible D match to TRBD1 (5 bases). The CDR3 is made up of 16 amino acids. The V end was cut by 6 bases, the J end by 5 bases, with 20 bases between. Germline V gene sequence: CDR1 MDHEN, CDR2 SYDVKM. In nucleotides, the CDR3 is TGTGCCAGCAGACCCATGGCGGCAGGGTTTGATCAGCCCCAGCATTTT. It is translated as CASRPMAAGFDQPQHF.

The DNA of the CDR3 is TGTGCCAGCAGCTTAGGAAGACTAGCGGGAGGTCAGGAGCAGTACTTC. It is translated as CASSLGRLAGGQEQYF. J is TRBJ2-7 and V is TRBV13; 13 bases are a match to TRBD2. V was pared by 0 bases and J by 7 bases, with 6 bases of the junction left unmatched. The CDR3 covers 16 residues. Germline V gives CDR1 PRHDT, CDR2 FYEKMQ (reference sequence).

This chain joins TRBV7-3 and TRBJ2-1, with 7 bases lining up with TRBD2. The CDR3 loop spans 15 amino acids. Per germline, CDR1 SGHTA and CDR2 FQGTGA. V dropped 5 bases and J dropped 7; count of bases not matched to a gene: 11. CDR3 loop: CASSPFAGAGNEQFF. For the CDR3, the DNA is TGTGCCAGCAGCCCTTTCGCGGGAGCCGGGAATGAGCAGTTCTTC.

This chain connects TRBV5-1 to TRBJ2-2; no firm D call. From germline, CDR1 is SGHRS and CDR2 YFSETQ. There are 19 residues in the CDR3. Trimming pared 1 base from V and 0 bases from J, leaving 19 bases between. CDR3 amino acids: CASSLKWLHSGPNTGELFF. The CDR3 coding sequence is TGCGCCAGCAGCTTGAAATGGCTCCACTCGGGCCCGAACACCGGGGAGCTGTTTTTT.

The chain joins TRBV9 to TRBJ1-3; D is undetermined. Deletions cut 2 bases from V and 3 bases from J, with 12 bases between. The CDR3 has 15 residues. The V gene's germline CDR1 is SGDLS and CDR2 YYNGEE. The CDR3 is CASSVDGIFGNTIYF. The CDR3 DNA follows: TGTGCCAGCAGCGTCGACGGCATTTTTGGAAACACCATATATTTT.